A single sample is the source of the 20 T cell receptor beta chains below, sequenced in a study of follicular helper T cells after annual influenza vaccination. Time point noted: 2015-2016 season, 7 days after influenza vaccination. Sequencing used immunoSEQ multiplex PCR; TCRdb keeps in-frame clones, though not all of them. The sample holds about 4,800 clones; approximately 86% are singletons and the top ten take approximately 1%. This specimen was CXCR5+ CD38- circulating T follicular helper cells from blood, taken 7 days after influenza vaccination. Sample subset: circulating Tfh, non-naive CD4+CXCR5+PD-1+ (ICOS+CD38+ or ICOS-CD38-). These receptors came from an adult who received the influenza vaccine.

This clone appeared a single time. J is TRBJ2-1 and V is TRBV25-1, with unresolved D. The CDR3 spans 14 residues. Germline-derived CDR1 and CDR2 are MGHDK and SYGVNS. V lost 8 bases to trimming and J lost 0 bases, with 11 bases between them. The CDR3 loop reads CASQRYGSYNEQFF. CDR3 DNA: TGTGCCAGCCAGAGGTACGGCTCCTACAATGAGCAGTTCTTC.

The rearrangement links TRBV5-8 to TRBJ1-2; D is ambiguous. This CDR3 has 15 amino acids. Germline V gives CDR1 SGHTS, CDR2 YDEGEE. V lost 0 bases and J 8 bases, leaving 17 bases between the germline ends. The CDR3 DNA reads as TGTGCCAGCAGCTTGGAAGGCTGGAGGATTTTAGGCTACACCTTC. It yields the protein CASSLEGWRILGYTF.

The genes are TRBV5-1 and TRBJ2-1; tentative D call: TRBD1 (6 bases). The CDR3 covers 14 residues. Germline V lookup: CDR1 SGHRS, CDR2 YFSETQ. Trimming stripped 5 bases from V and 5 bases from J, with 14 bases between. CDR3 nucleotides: TGCGCCAGCAGGGTACGACAGGTCCACAATGAGCAGTTCTTC. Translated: CASRVRQVHNEQFF.

CDR3 region: CASSPGWNFETQYF. Written as DNA, the CDR3 is TGTGCCAGCAGTCCAGGGTGGAACTTTGAGACCCAGTACTTC. This chain uses TRBV5-8 with TRBJ2-5; tentatively, D is TRBD1 (5 bases). Germline assignment: CDR1 SGHTS and CDR2 YDEGEE. The length of the CDR3 is 14 residues. V lost 5 bases, J lost 5 bases, and 16 bases lay in between. The variable domain in full, completed from reference TRBV5-8 and TRBJ2-5, reads EAGVTQSPTHLIKTRGQQATLRCSPISGHTSVYWYQQALGLGLQFLLWYDEGEERNRGNFPPRFSGRQFPNYSSELNVNALELEDSALYLCASSPGWNFETQYFGPGTRLLVL.

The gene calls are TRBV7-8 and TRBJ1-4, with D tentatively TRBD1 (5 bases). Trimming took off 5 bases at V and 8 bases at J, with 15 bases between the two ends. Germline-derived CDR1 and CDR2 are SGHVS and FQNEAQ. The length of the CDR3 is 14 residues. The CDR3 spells CASSKSGNNEKLFF. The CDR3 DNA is TGTGCCAGCAGCAAATCAGGGAACAACGAAAAACTGTTTTTT. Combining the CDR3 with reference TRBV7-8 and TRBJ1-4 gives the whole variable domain GAGVSQSPRYKVAKRGQDVALRCDPISGHVSLFWYQQALGQGPEFLTYFQNEAQLDKSGLPSDRFFAERPEGSVSTLKIQRTQQEDSAVYLCASSKSGNNEKLFFGSGTQLSVL.

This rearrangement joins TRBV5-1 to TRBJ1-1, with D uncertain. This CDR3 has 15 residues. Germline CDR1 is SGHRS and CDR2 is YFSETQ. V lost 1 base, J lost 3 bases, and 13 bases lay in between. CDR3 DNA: TGCGCCAGCAGCTTGTCGCCTGCAGGCCACACTGAAGCTTTCTTT. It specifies CASSLSPAGHTEAFF.

CDR3 nucleotide sequence: TGTGCCTCTCAGGGGGCGGGTGAGCAGTTCTTC. It specifies CASQGAGEQFF. The rearrangement links TRBV6-5 to TRBJ2-1; the match to TRBD1 covers 8 bases. J lost 9 bases, V lost 11 bases, and 6 bases had no gene match. The CDR3 length is 11 residues. CDR1 MNHEY and CDR2 SVGAGI come from the germline V gene.

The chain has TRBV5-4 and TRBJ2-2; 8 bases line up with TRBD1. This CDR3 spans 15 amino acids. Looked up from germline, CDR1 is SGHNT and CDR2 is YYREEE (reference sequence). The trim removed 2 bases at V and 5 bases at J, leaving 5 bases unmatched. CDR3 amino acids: CASSFQGARTGELFF. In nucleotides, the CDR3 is TGTGCCAGCAGCTTCCAGGGGGCGAGAACCGGGGAGCTGTTTTTT.

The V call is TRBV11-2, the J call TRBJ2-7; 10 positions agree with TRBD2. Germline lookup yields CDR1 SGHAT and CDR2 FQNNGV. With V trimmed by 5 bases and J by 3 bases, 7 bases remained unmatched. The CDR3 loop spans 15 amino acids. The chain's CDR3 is CASSPLLAGGYEQYF. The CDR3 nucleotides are TGTGCCAGCAGCCCCCTTTTAGCGGGGGGCTACGAGCAGTACTTC.

The CDR3 DNA follows: TGTGCCAGCAGCAAGGGGATAGGGGAGACCCAGTACTTC. Protein sequence: CASSKGIGETQYF. The genes are TRBV14 and TRBJ2-5; TRBD1 might be the D (5 bases). Trimming stripped 5 bases from V and 5 bases from J, with 12 bases between. CDR3 length: 13 amino acids. The germline V gene has CDR1 SGHDN and CDR2 FVKESK.

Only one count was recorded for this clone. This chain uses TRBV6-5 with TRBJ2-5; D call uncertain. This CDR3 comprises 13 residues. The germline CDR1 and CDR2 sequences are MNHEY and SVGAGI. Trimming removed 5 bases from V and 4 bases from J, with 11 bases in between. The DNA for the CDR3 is TGTGCCAGCAGTCAGGCCGGAACAGAGACCCAGTACTTC. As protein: CASSQAGTETQYF.

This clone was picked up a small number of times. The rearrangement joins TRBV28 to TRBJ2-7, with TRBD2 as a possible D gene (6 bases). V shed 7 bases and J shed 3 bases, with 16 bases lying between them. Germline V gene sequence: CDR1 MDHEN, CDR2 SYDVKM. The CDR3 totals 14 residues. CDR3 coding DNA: TGTGCCAGCACCCCGGACGGGGGATACTACGAGCAGTACTTC. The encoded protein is CASTPDGGYYEQYF.

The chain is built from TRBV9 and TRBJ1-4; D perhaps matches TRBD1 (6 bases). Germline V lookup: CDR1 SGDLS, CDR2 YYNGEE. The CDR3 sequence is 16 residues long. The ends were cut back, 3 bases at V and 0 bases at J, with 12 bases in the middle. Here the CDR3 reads CASSAGTIATNEKLFF. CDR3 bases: TGTGCCAGCAGCGCCGGGACAATCGCAACTAATGAAAAACTGTTTTTT. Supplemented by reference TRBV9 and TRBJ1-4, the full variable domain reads DSGVTQTPKHLITATGQRVTLRCSPRSGDLSVYWYQQSLDQGLQFLIQYYNGEERAKGNILERFSAQQFPDLHSELNLSSLELGDSALYFCASSAGTIATNEKLFFGSGTQLSVL.

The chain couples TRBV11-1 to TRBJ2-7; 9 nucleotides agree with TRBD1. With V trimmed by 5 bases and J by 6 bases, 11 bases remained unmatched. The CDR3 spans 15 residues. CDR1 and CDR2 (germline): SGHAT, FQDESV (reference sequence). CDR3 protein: CASSPTGTGYGEQYF. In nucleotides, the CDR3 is TGTGCCAGCAGCCCGACCGGGACAGGGTACGGCGAGCAGTACTTC.

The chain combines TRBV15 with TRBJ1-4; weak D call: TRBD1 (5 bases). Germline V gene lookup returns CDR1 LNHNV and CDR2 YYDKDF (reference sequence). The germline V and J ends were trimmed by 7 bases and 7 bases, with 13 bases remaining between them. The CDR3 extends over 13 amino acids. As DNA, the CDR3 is TGTGCCACCAAACAGGCTATAGGTGAAAAACTGTTTTTT. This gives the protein CATKQAIGEKLFF.

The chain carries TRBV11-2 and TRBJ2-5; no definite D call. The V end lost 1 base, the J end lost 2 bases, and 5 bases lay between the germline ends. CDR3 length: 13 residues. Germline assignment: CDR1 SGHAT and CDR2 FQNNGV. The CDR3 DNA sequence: TGTGCCAGCAGCTTAGCCCCTCAAGAGACCCAGTACTTC. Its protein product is CASSLAPQETQYF.

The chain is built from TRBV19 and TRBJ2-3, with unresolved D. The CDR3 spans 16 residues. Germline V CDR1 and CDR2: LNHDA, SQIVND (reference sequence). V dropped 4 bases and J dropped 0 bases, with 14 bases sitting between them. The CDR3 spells CASSKPDGASTDTQYF. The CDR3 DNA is TGTGCCAGTAGTAAACCCGACGGAGCTAGCACAGATACGCAGTATTTT.

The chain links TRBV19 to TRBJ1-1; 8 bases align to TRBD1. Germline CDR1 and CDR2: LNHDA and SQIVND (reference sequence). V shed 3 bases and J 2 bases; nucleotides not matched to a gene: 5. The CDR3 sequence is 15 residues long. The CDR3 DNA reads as TGTGCCAGTAGTATGTTGGACAGGGTCAACACTGAAGCTTTCTTT. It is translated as CASSMLDRVNTEAFF. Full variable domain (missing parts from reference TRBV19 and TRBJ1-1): DGGITQSPKYLFRKEGQNVTLSCEQNLNHDAMYWYRQDPGQGLRLIYYSQIVNDFQKGDIAEGYSVSREKKESFPLTVTSAQKNPTAFYLCASSMLDRVNTEAFFGQGTRLTVV.

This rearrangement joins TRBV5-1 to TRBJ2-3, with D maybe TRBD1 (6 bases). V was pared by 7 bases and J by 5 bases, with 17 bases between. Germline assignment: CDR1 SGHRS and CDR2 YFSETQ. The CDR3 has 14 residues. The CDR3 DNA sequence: TGCGCCAGCGGCTCTCCCTCACAGGGAGATACGCAGTATTTT. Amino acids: CASGSPSQGDTQYF.

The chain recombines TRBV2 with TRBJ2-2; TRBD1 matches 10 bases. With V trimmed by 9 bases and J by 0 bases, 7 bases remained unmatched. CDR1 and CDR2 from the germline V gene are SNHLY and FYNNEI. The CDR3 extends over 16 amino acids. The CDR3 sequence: CARDGTGVSNTGELFF. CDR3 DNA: TGTGCCAGAGACGGGACAGGGGTATCGAACACCGGGGAGCTGTTTTTT.